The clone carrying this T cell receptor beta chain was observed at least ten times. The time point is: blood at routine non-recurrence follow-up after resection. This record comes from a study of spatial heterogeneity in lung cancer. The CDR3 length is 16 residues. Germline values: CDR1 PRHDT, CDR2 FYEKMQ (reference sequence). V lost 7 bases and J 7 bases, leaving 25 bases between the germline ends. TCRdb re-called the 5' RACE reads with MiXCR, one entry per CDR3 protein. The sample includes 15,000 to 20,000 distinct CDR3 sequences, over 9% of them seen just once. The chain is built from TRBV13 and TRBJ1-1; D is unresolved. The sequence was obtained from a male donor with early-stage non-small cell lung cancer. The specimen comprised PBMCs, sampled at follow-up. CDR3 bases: TGTGCCAGCACCTCACTCCGCTTGTCACACCCCGATGAAGCTTTCTTT. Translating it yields CASTSLRLSHPDEAFF.